A selection of T cell receptor beta chains follows, all from one sample in a study of T cell repertoires in cytomegalovirus infection. These TCRs' antigens remain unknown. One entry per CDR3 protein results from TCRdb running MiXCR on the reads. Of about 350,000 distinct CDR3 sequences listed, about 35% are singletons. Sequenced material: cultured PBMCs, taken from culture after CMV antigen stimulation. These TCRs come from a human donor in good health (CMV status not recorded). Some clones in this sample may be carry-over from other donors' samples. Both conserved end residues are part of each CDR3. D genes are given only for firm matches. A clone size is listed for some rows: how often the clone was seen (once, few, many), or a class if it is expanded.

cdr3_nt cdr3_aa d_call j_call clone_size v_call
TGTGCCAGCAGCACCCCAGGGGGCAGGGGACGTTATGGCTACACCTTC CASSTPGGRGRYGYTF TRBD1 TRBJ1-2 few TRBV12-3/TRBV12-4
TGTGCCAGCAGTTCGGTCAGGGACGAGCAGTACTTC CASSSVRDEQYF - TRBJ2-7 - TRBV28
TGTGCCAGCAGCTCCGCCCCGTCGGGGGTGCCCGCCTACAATGAGCAGTTCTTC CASSSAPSGVPAYNEQFF - TRBJ2-1 few TRBV7-6
TGTGCCAGCACCGGGACAGGGTTCGGCTATGGCTACACCTTC CASTGTGFGYGYTF TRBD1 TRBJ1-2 - TRBV2
TGTGCCAGCAGCCGGGACAGGGGGGACACTGAAGCTTTCTTT CASSRDRGDTEAFF TRBD1 TRBJ1-1 few TRBV7-8
TGTGCCAGCAGTCAGACAGGGTTTGGGGAAAAACTGTTTTTT CASSQTGFGEKLFF TRBD1 TRBJ1-4 - TRBV28
TGTGCCATCAGTGGAGGGCTACGCGGGAATGAGCAGTTCTTC CAISGGLRGNEQFF - TRBJ2-1 few TRBV10-3
TGTGCCAGCAGCCCAGGGGGGACTAATCAGTTCTTC CASSPGGTNQFF - TRBJ2-1 few TRBV6-1
TGTGCCAGCAGTGACGGGGCGTACCAAGAGACCCAGTACTTC CASSDGAYQETQYF - TRBJ2-5 - TRBV27
TGTGCCATCAGTAGCGACCCCCTGAACACTGAAGCTTTCTTT CAISSDPLNTEAFF - TRBJ1-1 few TRBV10-3
TGTGCCAGCAATCGAAGGTGGGAAAACACTGAAGCTTTCTTT CASNRRWENTEAFF - TRBJ1-1 - TRBV6-2/TRBV6-3
TGTGCCGGTGGGCGGACAGGGGCCACAGATACGCAGTATTTT CAGGRTGATDTQYF TRBD1 TRBJ2-3 - TRBV6-2/TRBV6-3
TGCAGTGCTTTGGACAGAGATTATAGCAATCAGCCCCAGCATTTT CSALDRDYSNQPQHF - TRBJ1-5 few TRBV20-1
TGTGCTAGTGGTTTGGGCGGTTCTGAAGCTTTCTTT CASGLGGSEAFF - TRBJ1-1 few TRBV12-5
TGTGCCAGTAGTATGGTGGCAGTCTACAATGAGCAGTTCTTC CASSMVAVYNEQFF - TRBJ2-1 - TRBV19
TGTGCCAGTAGTGTCCGGGACAGTGCTAACTATGGCTACACCTTC CASSVRDSANYGYTF TRBD1 TRBJ1-2 - TRBV19
TGTGCCAGCAGCCTGACAGCGAACACTGAAGCTTTCTTT CASSLTANTEAFF - TRBJ1-1 many TRBV6-2/TRBV6-3